This TCR beta chain was identified during a study of T cell responses to AZD1222 COVID-19 vaccine (TCRdb year 2021). General notes on the study: AZD1222 recipients whose second dose came at about 4 weeks and those whose second dose came at about 12 weeks were combined into one group, since spike-specific TCR depth and breadth did not differ between the two schedules. TCR sequencing covered fewer than 250 trial participants: 200 to 210 given two doses of AZD1222 and approximately 25 given two doses of MenACWY control vaccine. Trial participants were enrolled into age subgroups of 18-55, 56-69 and 70-plus years, which contained approximately 150, 30 and 60 TCR-sequenced participants, respectively.

The investigation overall reported the following: The vaccine-associated CD4 TCRs covered the entire spike protein, and the dominant responses fell in regions 160-218 and 743-854. Because no day 14 peak-response samples were available, the repertoires could be characterized only after the peak T cell response. Conclusions about previously exposed vaccinees are limited because only five to seven AZD1222 recipients were SARS-CoV-2 seropositive at baseline. Nearly half of unique spike-specific TCRs reportedly recognized epitopes outside regions mutated in the B.1.351 and B.1.1.7 variants. After two AZD1222 doses, both the breadth and the depth of spike-specific TCRs were significantly higher than at day 0 and than in MenACWY recipients. The 56-69-year group was small, and its depth increase did not reach significance, likely because of low power. Participants were mostly white British and included more females than males, and it was suggested by the authors that clonal diversity may have been underestimated.

The CDR3 covers 15 residues, taking in both the cysteine and the phenylalanine. CDR3 DNA only is kept here, 45 bases in frame from base 1. The CDR1 and CDR2 encoded by the germline V gene are LGHNA and YSLEER. V is reduced by 2 bases and J by 8 bases, leaving a spacing of 15 bases between them. On this clone: The antigen this receptor binds is unknown. No clone much larger than this one lies a single base away; base qualities are absent.

The CDR3 regions of human TCRbeta chains were analyzed by immunosequencing. Processing in the source paper ran as follows. Repertoire TCRs were checked for matches against a reference library of SARS-CoV-2-specific TCRs that had been generated using the MIRA antigen-specificity platform. Breadth was defined as the fraction of unique TCRs that were SARS-CoV-2-associated. Depth was defined as the fraction of total T cells that were SARS-CoV-2-associated. Using the MIRA data, each spike-specific TCR was mapped to the spike region that the TCR reacts to and placed in a CD4 or CD8 class. Log10-transformed breadth and depth values were compared by one-way ANOVA with Sidak's multiple comparisons tests. The clones in this table, taken by TCRdb from immuneACCESS, are in-frame only. Not every clone is retained; where verified, under half of the shortfall comes from an unresolved V gene, and the cause of the rest is unknown. From that table come the V and J calls and clone size; the DNA was used to work out D and trimming. Counted in this sample were some 150,000 clones; 80% to 90% of them appeared once. The ten top clones hold nearly 3.5% of the sample.

Reading the label with the study, this specimen's time point is: baseline before first vaccination. Samples from vaccinated people were obtained from the UK trials COV001 and COV002, which included a single-blind randomized controlled phase 2/3 trial of AZD1222 (ChAdOx1 nCoV-19) in healthy adults. For TCRbeta chain sequencing, PBMC samples were collected from trial participants at day 0 and at day 28 after the second dose. The material was peripheral blood, obtained on day 0 of AZD1222 vaccination. This chain joins TRBV4-3 to TRBJ1-4; TRBD1 is a weak D gene call, 5 bases matching. The receptor was derived from an adult in good health. The CDR3 corresponds to CASSQLHGEGEKLFF. The DNA is as follows: TGCGCCAGCAGCCAACTACATGGGGAGGGGGAAAAACTGTTTTTT.